The present T cell receptor (beta chain) was sequenced within a study of cytomegalovirus exposure and HLA in healthy donors. Points from the study as a whole: Highly shared variants forming one cluster were likely a sequencing artifact. Despite most TCR sequences being rare, some public TCRs occurred in many donors.

With 60 Vbeta and 13 Jbeta primers, the PCR was carried out. Assay: immunoSEQ multiplex PCR; the TCRdb copy retains only in-frame clones and omits some. The data show around 250,000 clones, around 90% seen once. The germline V gene has CDR1 LNHDA and CDR2 SQIVND (reference sequence). V gave up 5 bases and J gave up 4 bases; unmatched junction bases: 5. CDR3 length equals 14 residues. Regarding this clone: What it recognizes is unknown.

The origin of this receptor is a girl aged 2 to 9 in good health and CMV-seronegative. Sequenced input: PBMCs. The chain links TRBV19 to TRBJ1-2; TRBD1 matches at 9 bases. CDR3 in amino acids: CASSEQGAGYGYTF. DNA of the CDR3: TGTGCCAGTAGTGAACAGGGGGCAGGCTATGGCTACACCTTC.